The 7 T cell receptor beta chains in this list originate from one sample, sequenced in a study of blood T cell repertoires in COVID-19. Some clones are missing from TCRdb's copy, which holds only in-frame ones; the method was immunoSEQ multiplex PCR. Among around 150,000 clones listed, approximately 92% were seen once. Sample: peripheral blood. All receptors derive from a man aged 30 to 39 with COVID-19, enrolled during active disease.

The chain uses TRBV5-4 and TRBJ1-1; 10 positions agree with TRBD1. The CDR3 length is 14 residues. Per the germline V gene, CDR1 is SGHNT and CDR2 is YYREEE (reference sequence). Trimming removed 3 bases from V and 6 bases from J; junction bases left unmatched: 5. CDR3 residues: CASSSGQGGAEAFF. The CDR3 bases are TGTGCCAGCAGCTCCGGACAGGGGGGCGCTGAAGCTTTCTTT.

The chain employs TRBV28 and TRBJ2-3, with TRBD2 as a possible D gene (5 bases). Trimming took 6 bases from V and 4 from J, leaving 8 bases between them. Germline lookup yields CDR1 MDHEN and CDR2 SYDVKM. This CDR3 region has 12 residues. CDR3 sequence: CASRKEADTQYF. In DNA form, the CDR3 reads TGTGCCAGCAGAAAGGAGGCAGATACGCAGTATTTT.

The rearrangement links TRBV3-1 (or the pseudogene TRBV3-2) to TRBJ1-2; a weak D match, TRBD1 (6 bases). CDR3 length: 14 residues. CDR1 is LGHDT, CDR2 YNNKEL, per germline (reference sequence). V was pared by 3 bases and J by 8 bases, with 16 bases between. The CDR3 protein is CASSQYGGLGGYTF. DNA of the CDR3: TGTGCCAGCAGCCAGTATGGGGGCCTCGGAGGCTACACCTTC.

V and J are TRBV7-2 and TRBJ1-5; 9 nucleotides match TRBD1. This CDR3 region has 15 residues. Germline trimming cut 1 base from V and 6 bases from J; bases unmatched to any gene: 4. CDR1 is SGHTA and CDR2 is FQGNSA in the germline V gene. In nucleotides, the CDR3 is TGTGCCAGCAGCTTAGGGGACAGGGTAGGTCAGCCCCAGCATTTT. Residues: CASSLGDRVGQPQHF.

The chain employs TRBV7-6 and TRBJ2-3, with TRBD2 matching over 7 bases. CDR1 is SGHVS and CDR2 is FNYEAQ in the germline V gene. The length of the CDR3 is 16 residues. Trimming removed 2 bases from V and 3 bases from J; junction bases left unmatched: 8. This CDR3 is CASSLFFQAGTDTQYF. DNA of the CDR3: TGTGCCAGCAGCTTATTTTTTCAAGCGGGAACAGATACGCAGTATTTT.

V and J are TRBV6-5 and TRBJ2-2, with 7 bases that match TRBD1. The CDR3 consists of 15 residues. Germline lookup yields CDR1 MNHEY and CDR2 SVGAGI. V was clipped by 2 bases and J by 4 bases; unmatched bases: 4. CDR3 nucleotide sequence: TGTGCCAGCAGTTACAGGGGGCGCGGCACCGGGGAGCTGTTTTTT. This sequence encodes CASSYRGRGTGELFF.

This chain connects TRBV14 to TRBJ2-2; 7 bases fit TRBD1. The length of the CDR3 is 16 residues. Per germline, CDR1 SGHDN and CDR2 FVKESK. V lost 4 bases to trimming and J lost 2 bases; unmatched junction nucleotides: 7. CDR3 amino acids: CASSPLQGLNTGELFF. The CDR3, as DNA: TGTGCCAGCAGCCCCCTACAGGGGCTAAACACCGGGGAGCTGTTTTTT.